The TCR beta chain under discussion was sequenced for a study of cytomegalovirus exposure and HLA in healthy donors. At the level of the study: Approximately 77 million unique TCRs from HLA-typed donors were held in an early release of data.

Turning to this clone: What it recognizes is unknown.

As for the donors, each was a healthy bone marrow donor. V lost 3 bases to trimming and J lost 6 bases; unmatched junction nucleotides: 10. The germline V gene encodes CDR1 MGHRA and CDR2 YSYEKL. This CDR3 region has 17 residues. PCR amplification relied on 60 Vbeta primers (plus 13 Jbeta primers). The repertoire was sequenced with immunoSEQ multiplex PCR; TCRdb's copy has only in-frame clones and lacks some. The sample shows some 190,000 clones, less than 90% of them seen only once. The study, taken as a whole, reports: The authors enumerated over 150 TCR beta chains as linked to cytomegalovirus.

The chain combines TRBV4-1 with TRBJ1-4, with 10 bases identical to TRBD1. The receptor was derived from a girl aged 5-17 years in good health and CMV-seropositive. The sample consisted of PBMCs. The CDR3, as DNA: TGCGCCAGCAGCCAGCTGGACAGGGGGGGAGTTTATGAAAAACTGTTTTTT. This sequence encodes CASSQLDRGGVYEKLFF.